This T cell receptor (beta chain) was captured in a study of CD8 T cells in Susac syndrome. Random hexamers were used to reverse transcribe an amount of roughly 0.45 to 1 ug RNA. TCRdb recomputed calls from the immunoSEQ multiplex PCR reads with MiXCR, one row per CDR3 protein. The sample contains approximately 300,000 distinct CDR3 sequences, around nine tenths of which appear only once. Germline lookup yields CDR1 LNHDA and CDR2 SQIVND (reference sequence). The CDR3 has 16 residues. V lost 5 bases to trimming and J lost 6 bases; unmatched junction nucleotides: 13. Sequencing was performed on CD8+ T cells from PBMCs. This chain links TRBV19 with TRBJ1-2; 9 bases match TRBD1. The source of this sequence is a human donor with multiple sclerosis. CDR3 region: CASSDYTGGSPDGYTF. For the CDR3, the DNA is TGTGCCAGTAGTGACTATACAGGGGGCAGTCCTGATGGCTACACCTTC.